This entry lists 7 T cell receptor beta chains sequenced from one sample in a study of blood T cell repertoires in COVID-19. Produced via immunoSEQ multiplex PCR; TCRdb's table is partial and in-frame only. The sample contains 250,000 to 300,000 clones, approximately 90% of which appear only once. Sequenced sample: PBMCs or T cells enriched from blood (not recorded which). These receptor sequences come from a middle-aged man who had recovered from COVID-19.

The chain combines TRBV5-1 with TRBJ1-1; D is unresolved. This CDR3 comprises 14 residues. Trimming pared 4 bases from V and 1 base from J, leaving 11 bases between. The germline CDR1 and CDR2 sequences are SGHRS and YFSETQ. CDR3 coding DNA: TGCGCCAGCAGCGGGAGTGGAGAGAACACTGAAGCTTTCTTT. Its protein product is CASSGSGENTEAFF.

The chain links TRBV28 to TRBJ1-1, with TRBD1 matching over 7 bases. Trimming cost V 5 bases and J 5 bases; bases outside gene matches: 8. Germline V lookup: CDR1 MDHEN, CDR2 SYDVKM. The CDR3 loop spans 14 amino acids. The CDR3 DNA sequence: TGTGCCAGCAGTGCAACAGGGGTTCAGACTGAAGCTTTCTTT. Amino acid sequence: CASSATGVQTEAFF.

CDR3 DNA sequence: TGTGCCAGCAGCCATCTCACAGACAGCTCTGGGGCCAACGTCCTGACTTTC. Amino acid sequence: CASSHLTDSSGANVLTF. The V and J genes are TRBV3-1 (or the pseudogene TRBV3-2) and TRBJ2-6, with a possible D match to TRBD1 (5 bases). Trimming removed 3 bases from V and 0 bases from J, with 12 bases in between. The CDR3 is 17 amino acids. Germline-derived CDR1 and CDR2 are LGHDT and YNNKEL (reference sequence).

The J gene is TRBJ1-2, the V gene TRBV7-9, with 9 positions matching TRBD1. V dropped 5 bases and J dropped 4; count of bases not matched to a gene: 8. The CDR3 spans 15 residues. CDR1 is SEHNR and CDR2 is FQNEAQ in the germline V gene (reference sequence). CDR3 in DNA: TGTGCCAGCAGCCGCCGGGACAGGGAAATCTATGGCTACACCTTC. As protein: CASSRRDREIYGYTF.

This sequence joins TRBV28 and TRBJ2-7; maybe TRBD1 (5 bases). The CDR3 has 14 amino acids. V dropped 4 bases and J dropped 2 bases, with 12 bases sitting between them. CDR1 is MDHEN and CDR2 is SYDVKM in the germline V gene. The CDR3 DNA is TGTGCCAGCAGTTCCACTTGGGGCACCTACGAGCAGTACTTC. It codes for CASSSTWGTYEQYF.

In DNA, the CDR3 is TGTGCCAGCAGCCGGACAAGGGACTACGAGCAGTACTTC. Protein: CASSRTRDYEQYF. J is TRBJ2-7 and V is TRBV11-2, with D possibly TRBD1 on 5 matching bases. The CDR3 covers 13 residues. Germline lookup yields CDR1 SGHAT and CDR2 FQNNGV. V was trimmed by 5 bases and J by 3 bases, leaving 11 bases between them.

This clone was counted once. This chain links TRBV13 with TRBJ1-2; 10 bases are a match to TRBD1. Germline CDR1 is PRHDT and CDR2 is FYEKMQ (reference sequence). CDR3 length: 21 amino acids. After removal of 7 bases from V and 2 bases from J, the junction contained 25 bases not matched to a gene. The DNA of the CDR3 is TGTGCCAGCACCCGCCAGGGACAGGGGTTTTTATCCTCCCAAAGCAACTATGGCTACACCTTC. Protein sequence: CASTRQGQGFLSSQSNYGYTF.